This TCR beta chain is drawn from a study of CD8 T cells in ankylosing spondylitis. Study-level findings and limits: Seemingly distinctive of ankylosing spondylitis blood was a TCR beta motif formed by eight highly homologous variants.

TCRdb reprocessed the 5' RACE reads via MiXCR and lists one record per CDR3 protein. The table records under 850,000 distinct CDR3 sequences, around 19% of them present only once. CDR3 length: 16 residues. Germline V lookup: CDR1 SGHTA, CDR2 FQGNSA. V was trimmed by 5 bases and J by 4 bases, leaving 18 bases between them. In its sample, this clonotype was seen a few times. The antigen is unknown. Sequencing was done on a sample of blood, either unsorted or a sorted T cell fraction (not recorded which). The clonotype comes from a male donor with ankylosing spondylitis. The V and J genes are TRBV7-2 and TRBJ2-1, with D maybe TRBD2 (6 bases). CDR3 nucleotides: TGTGCCAGCAGCCCGGCTGGAGGGAGGTCTTACAATGAGCAGTTCTTC. Residues: CASSPAGGRSYNEQFF.